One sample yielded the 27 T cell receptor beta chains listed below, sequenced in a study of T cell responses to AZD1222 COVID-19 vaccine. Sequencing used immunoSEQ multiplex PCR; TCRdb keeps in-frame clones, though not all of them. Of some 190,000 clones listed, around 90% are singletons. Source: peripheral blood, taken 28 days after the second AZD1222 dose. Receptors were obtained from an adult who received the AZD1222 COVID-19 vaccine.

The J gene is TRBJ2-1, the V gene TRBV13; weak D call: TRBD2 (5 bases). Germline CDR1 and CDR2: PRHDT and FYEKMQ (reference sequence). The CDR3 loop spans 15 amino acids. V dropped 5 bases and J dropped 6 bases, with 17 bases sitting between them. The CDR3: CASSKLAPPRNEQFF. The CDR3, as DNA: TGTGCCAGCAGCAAGCTAGCCCCCCCCCGCAATGAGCAGTTCTTC.

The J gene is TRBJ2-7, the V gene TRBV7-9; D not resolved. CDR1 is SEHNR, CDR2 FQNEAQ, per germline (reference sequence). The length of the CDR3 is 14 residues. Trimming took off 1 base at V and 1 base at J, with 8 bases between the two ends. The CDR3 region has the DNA TGTGCCAGCAGCTTAGAAGTGGGTTCCTACGAGCAGTACTTC. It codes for CASSLEVGSYEQYF.

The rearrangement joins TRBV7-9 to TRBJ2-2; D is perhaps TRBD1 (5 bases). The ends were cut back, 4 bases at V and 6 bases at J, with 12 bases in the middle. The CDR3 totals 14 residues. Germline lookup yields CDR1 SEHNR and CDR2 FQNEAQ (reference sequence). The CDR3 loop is CASSSPQGSGELFF. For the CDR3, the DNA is TGTGCCAGCAGCTCCCCCCAGGGCTCCGGGGAGCTGTTTTTT. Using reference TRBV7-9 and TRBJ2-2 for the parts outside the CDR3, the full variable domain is DTGVSQNPRHKITKRGQNVTFRCDPISEHNRLYWYRQTLGQGPEFLTYFQNEAQLEKSRLLSDRFSAERPKGSFSTLEIQRTEQGDSAMYLCASSSPQGSGELFFGEGSRLTVL.

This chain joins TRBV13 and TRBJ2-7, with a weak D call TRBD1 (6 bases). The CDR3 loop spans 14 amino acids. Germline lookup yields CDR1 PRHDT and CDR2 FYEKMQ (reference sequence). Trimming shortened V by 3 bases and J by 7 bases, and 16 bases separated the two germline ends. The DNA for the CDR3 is TGTGCCAGCAGCTTGGGGGCAGGACGAGCGGAGCAGTACTTC. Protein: CASSLGAGRAEQYF.

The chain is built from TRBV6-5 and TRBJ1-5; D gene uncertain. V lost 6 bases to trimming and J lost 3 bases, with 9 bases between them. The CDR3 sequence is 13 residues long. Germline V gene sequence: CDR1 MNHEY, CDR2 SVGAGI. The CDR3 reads CASRSGNNQPQHF. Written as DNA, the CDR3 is TGTGCCAGCAGGTCGGGAAACAATCAGCCCCAGCATTTT.

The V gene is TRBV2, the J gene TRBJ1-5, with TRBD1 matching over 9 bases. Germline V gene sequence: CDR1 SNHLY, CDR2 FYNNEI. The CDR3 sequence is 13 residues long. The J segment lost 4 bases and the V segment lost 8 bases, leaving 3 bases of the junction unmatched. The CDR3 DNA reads TGTGCCAGCGAGGGACAGGGAAATCAGCCCCAGCATTTT. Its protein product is CASEGQGNQPQHF.

CDR3 residues: CASSPHEWAPLHF. The CDR3 coding sequence is TGTGCCAGCAGTCCCCACGAGTGGGCACCCCTCCACTTT. The chain is built from TRBV27 and TRBJ1-6, with D hard to call. Looked up from germline, CDR1 is MNHEY and CDR2 is SMNVEV (reference sequence). V dropped 5 bases and J dropped 11 bases, with 13 bases sitting between them. The CDR3 is made up of 13 amino acids.

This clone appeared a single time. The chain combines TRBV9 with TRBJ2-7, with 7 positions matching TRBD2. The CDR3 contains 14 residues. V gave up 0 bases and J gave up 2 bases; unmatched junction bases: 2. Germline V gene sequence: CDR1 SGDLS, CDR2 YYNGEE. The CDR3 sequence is CASSVASGTYEQYF. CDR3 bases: TGTGCCAGCAGCGTAGCTAGCGGCACCTACGAGCAGTACTTC.

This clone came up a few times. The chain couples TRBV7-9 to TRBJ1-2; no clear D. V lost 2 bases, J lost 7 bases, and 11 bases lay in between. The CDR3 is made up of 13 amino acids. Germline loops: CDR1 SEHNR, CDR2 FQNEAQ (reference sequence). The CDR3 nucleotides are TGTGCCAGCAGCTTAATGAGGGAGGGTGGCTACACCTTC. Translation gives CASSLMREGGYTF.

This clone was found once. The CDR3 loop is CASSHEGLRGDSAQYF. In DNA, the CDR3 is TGTGCCAGCAGCCATGAGGGTTTGAGGGGGGATTCGGCCCAGTACTTC. The chain links TRBV4-2 to TRBJ2-5, with D perhaps being TRBD1 or TRBD2 (6 bases each). Germline V gives CDR1 LGHNA, CDR2 YNFKEQ. Trimming removed 3 bases at V and 9 bases at J, with 23 bases between. The CDR3 has 16 amino acids.

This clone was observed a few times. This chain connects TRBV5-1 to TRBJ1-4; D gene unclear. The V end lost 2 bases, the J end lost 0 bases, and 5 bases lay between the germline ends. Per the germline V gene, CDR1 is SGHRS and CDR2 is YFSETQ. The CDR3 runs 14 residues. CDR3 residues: CASSFQTTNEKLFF. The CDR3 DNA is TGCGCCAGCAGCTTTCAAACAACTAATGAAAAACTGTTTTTT.

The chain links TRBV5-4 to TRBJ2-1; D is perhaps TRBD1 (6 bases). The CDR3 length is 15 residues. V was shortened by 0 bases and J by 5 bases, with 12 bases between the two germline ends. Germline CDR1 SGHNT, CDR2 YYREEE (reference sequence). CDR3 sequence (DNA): TGTGCCAGCAGCTTGGTAGGGACAAAACACAATGAGCAGTTCTTC. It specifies CASSLVGTKHNEQFF.

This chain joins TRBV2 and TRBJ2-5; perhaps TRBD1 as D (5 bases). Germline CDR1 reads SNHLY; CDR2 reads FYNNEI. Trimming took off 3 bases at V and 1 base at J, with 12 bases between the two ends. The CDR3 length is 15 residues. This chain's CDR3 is CASSETVGIQETQYF. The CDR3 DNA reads TGTGCCAGCAGTGAGACAGTTGGAATCCAAGAGACCCAGTACTTC.

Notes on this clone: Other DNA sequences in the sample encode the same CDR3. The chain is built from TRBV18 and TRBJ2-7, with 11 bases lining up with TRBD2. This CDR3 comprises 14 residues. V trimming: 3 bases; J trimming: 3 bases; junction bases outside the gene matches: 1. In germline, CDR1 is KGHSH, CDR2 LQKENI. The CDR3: CASSPTSGSYEQYF. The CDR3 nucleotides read TGTGCCAGCTCACCTACTAGCGGGAGCTACGAGCAGTACTTC.

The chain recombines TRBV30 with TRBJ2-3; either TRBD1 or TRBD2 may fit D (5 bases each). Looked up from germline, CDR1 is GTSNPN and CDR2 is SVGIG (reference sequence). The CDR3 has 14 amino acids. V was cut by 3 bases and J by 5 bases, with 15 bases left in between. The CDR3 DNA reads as TGTGCCTGGAGGCAGATTGGGGGTGGAGATACGCAGTATTTT. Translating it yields CAWRQIGGGDTQYF.

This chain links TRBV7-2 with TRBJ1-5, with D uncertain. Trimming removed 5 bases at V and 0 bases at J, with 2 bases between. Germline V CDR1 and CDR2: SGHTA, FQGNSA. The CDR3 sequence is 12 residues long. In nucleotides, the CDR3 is TGTGCCAGCAGCATTAGCAATCAGCCCCAGCATTTT. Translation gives CASSISNQPQHF. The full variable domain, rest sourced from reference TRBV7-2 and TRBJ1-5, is GAGVSQSPSNKVTEKGKDVELRCDPISGHTALYWYRQSLGQGLEFLIYFQGNSAPDKSGLPSDRFSAERTGGSVSTLTIQRTQQEDSAVYLCASSISNQPQHFGDGTRLSIL.

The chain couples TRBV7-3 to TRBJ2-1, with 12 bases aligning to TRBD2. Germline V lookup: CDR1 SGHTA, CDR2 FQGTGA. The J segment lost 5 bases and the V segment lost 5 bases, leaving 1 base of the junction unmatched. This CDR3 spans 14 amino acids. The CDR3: CASSTSGGHNEQFF. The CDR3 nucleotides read TGTGCCAGCAGCACTAGCGGGGGGCACAATGAGCAGTTCTTC.

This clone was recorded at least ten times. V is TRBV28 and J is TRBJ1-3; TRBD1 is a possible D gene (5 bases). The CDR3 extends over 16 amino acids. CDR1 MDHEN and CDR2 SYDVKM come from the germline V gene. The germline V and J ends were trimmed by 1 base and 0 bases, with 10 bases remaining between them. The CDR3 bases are TGTGCCAGCAGTTTATCCTACAGGCACTCTGGAAACACCATATATTTT. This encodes CASSLSYRHSGNTIYF.

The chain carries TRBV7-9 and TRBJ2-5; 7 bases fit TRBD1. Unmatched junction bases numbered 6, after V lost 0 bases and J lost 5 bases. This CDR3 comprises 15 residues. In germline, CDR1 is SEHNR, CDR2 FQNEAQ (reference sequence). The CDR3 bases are TGTGCCAGCAGCTTAGCAGGGGGCTTCAGGGAGACCCAGTACTTC. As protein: CASSLAGGFRETQYF.

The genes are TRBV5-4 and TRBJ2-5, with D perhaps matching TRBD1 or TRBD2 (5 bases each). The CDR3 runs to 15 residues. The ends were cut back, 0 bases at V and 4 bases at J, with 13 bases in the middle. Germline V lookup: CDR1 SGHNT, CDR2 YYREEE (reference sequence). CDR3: CASSLDPKRGETQYF. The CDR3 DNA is TGTGCCAGCAGCTTGGACCCCAAGAGGGGAGAGACCCAGTACTTC.

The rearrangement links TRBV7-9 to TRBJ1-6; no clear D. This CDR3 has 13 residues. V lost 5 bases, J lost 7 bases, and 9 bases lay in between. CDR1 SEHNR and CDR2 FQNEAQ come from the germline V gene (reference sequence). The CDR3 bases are TGTGCCAGCAGCAACGTGCCGAATTCACCCCTCCACTTT. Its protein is CASSNVPNSPLHF.

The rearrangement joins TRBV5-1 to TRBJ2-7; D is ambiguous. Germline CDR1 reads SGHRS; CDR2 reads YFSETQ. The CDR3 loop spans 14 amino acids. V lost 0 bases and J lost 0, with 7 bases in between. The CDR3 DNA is TGCGCCAGCAGCTTGGGCAGGAGCTCCTACGAGCAGTACTTC. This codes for CASSLGRSSYEQYF.

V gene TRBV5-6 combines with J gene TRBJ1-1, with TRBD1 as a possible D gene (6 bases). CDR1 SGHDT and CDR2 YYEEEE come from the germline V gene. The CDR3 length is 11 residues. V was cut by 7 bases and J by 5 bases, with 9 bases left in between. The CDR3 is CASQGGTEAFF. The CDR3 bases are TGTGCCAGCCAAGGGGGGACTGAAGCTTTCTTT.

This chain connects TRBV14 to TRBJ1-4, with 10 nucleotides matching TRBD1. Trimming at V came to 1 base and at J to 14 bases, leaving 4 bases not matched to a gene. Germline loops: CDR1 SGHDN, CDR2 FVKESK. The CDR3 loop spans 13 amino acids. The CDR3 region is CASSQGPGQGLFF. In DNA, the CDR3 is TGTGCCAGCAGCCAAGGCCCGGGACAGGGGCTGTTTTTT.

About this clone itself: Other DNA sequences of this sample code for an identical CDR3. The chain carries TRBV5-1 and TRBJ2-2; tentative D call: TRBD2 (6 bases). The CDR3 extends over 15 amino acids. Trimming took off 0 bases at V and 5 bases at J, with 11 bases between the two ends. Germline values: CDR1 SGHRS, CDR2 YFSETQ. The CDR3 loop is CASSLVQGGTGELFF. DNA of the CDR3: TGCGCCAGCAGCTTGGTCCAGGGAGGAACCGGGGAGCTGTTTTTT.

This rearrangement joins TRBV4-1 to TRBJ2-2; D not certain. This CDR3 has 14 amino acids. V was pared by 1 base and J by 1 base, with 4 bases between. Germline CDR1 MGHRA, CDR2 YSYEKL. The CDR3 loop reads CASSQGWNTGELFF. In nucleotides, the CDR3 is TGCGCCAGCAGCCAAGGTTGGAACACCGGGGAGCTGTTTTTT.

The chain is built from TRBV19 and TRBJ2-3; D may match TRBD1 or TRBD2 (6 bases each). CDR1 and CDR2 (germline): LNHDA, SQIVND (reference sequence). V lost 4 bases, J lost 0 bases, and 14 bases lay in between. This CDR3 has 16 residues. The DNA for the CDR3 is TGTGCCAGTAGTAGTTGGGGGGCATCGAGCACAGATACGCAGTATTTT. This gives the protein CASSSWGASSTDTQYF.